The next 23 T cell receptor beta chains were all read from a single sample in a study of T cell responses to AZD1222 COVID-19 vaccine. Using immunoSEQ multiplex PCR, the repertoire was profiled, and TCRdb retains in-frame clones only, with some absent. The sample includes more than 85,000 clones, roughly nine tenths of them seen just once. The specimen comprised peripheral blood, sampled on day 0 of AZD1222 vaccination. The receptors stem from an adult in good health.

The CDR3 coding sequence is TGCGCCAGCAGCTTGGAGGGTAAGAACACTGAAGCTTTCTTT. Protein: CASSLEGKNTEAFF. V is TRBV5-1 and J is TRBJ1-1; unclear D gene. Trimming removed 0 bases at V and 1 base at J, with 7 bases between. CDR1 is SGHRS, CDR2 YFSETQ, per germline. The CDR3 is made up of 14 amino acids.

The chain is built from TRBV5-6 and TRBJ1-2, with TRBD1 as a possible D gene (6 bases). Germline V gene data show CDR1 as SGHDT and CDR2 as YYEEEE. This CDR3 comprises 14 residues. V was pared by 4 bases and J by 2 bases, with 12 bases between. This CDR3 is CASSGLGGNYGYTF. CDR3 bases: TGTGCCAGCAGCGGTCTGGGGGGCAACTATGGCTACACCTTC.

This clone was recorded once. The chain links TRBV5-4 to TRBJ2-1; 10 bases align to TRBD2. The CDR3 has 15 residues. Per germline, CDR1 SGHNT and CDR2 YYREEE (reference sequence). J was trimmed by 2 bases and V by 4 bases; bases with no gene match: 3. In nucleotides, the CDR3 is TGTGCCAGCAGCGCGAGCGGGGGGGCCTACAATGAGCAGTTCTTC. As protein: CASSASGGAYNEQFF.

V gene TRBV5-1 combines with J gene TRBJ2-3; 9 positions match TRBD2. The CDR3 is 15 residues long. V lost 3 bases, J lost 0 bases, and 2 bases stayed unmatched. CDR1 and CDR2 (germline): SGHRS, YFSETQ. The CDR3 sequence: CASSSLAGSTDTQYF. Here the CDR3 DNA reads TGCGCCAGCAGCTCTCTAGCGGGGAGCACAGATACGCAGTATTTT.

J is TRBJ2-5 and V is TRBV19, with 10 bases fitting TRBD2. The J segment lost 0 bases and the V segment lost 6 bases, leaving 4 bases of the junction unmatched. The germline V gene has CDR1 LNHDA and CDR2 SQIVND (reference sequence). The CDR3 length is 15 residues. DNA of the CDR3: TGTGCCAGTAGAGGAGCGGGAGGGTACCAAGAGACCCAGTACTTC. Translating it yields CASRGAGGYQETQYF.

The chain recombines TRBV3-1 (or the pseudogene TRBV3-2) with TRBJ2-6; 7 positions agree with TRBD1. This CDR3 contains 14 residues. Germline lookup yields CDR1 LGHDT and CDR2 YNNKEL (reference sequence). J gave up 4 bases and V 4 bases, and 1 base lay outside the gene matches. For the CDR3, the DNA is TGTGCCAGCAGCCTAGGGGGCGGGGCCAACGTCCTGACTTTC. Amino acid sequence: CASSLGGGANVLTF.

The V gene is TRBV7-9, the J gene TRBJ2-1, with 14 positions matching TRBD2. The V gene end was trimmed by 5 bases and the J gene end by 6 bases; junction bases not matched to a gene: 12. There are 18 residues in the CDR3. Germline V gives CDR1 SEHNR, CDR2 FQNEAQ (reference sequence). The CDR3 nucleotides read TGTGCCAGCAGCCCTCCACTCCGACTAGCGGGGGGGCGCAATGAGCAGTTCTTC. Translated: CASSPPLRLAGGRNEQFF.

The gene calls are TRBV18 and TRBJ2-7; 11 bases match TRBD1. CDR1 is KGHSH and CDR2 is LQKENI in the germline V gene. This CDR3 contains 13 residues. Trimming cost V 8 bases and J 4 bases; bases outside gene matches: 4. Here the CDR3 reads CASRTGGGYEQYF. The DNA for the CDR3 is TGTGCCAGCCGGACAGGGGGCGGGTACGAGCAGTACTTC. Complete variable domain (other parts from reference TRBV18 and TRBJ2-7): NAGVMQNPRHLVRRRGQEARLRCSPMKGHSHVYWYRQLPEEGLKFMVYLQKENIIDESGMPKERFSAEFPKEGPSILRIQQVVRGDSAAYFCASRTGGGYEQYFGPGTRLTVT.

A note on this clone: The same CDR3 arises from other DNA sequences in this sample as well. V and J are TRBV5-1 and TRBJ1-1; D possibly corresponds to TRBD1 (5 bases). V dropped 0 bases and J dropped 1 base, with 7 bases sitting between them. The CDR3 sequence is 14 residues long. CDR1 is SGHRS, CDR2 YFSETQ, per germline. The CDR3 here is CASSLAGGNTEAFF. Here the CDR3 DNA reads TGCGCCAGCAGCTTGGCCGGGGGGAACACTGAAGCTTTCTTT.

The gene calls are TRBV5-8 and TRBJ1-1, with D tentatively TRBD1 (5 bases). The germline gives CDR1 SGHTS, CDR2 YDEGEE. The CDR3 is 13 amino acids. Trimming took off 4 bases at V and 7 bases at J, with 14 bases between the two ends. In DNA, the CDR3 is TGTGCCAGCAGCCAAGGGGCTAGATTTGAAGCTTTCTTT. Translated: CASSQGARFEAFF.

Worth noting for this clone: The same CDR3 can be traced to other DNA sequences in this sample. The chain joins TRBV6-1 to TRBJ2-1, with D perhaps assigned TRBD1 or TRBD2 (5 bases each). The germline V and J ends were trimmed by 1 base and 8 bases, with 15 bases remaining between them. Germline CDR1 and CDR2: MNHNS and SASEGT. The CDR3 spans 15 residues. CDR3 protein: CASSEVGRRGDEQFF. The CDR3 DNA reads TGTGCCAGCAGTGAAGTAGGCAGAAGGGGAGATGAGCAGTTCTTC.

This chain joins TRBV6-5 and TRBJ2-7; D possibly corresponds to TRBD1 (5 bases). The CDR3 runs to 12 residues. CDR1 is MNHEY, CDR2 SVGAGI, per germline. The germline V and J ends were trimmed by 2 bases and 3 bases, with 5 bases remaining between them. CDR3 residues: CASSYRGYEQYF. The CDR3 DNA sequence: TGTGCCAGCAGTTACAGGGGCTACGAGCAGTACTTC.

In nucleotides, the CDR3 is TGTGCCAGCAGCCCTAGGAGGTTATCGAACACCGGGGAGCTGTTTTTT. As protein: CASSPRRLSNTGELFF. The rearrangement links TRBV7-2 to TRBJ2-2; possible D gene TRBD2, 5 bases. Trimming pared 5 bases from V and 0 bases from J, leaving 13 bases between. Germline CDR1 is SGHTA and CDR2 is FQGNSA. The CDR3 is made up of 16 amino acids.

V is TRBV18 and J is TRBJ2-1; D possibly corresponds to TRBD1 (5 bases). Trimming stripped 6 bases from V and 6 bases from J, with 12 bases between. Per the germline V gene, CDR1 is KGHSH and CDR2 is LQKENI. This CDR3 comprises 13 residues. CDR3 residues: CASSRVSANEQFF. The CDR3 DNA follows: TGTGCCAGCTCCAGGGTTTCGGCCAATGAGCAGTTCTTC.

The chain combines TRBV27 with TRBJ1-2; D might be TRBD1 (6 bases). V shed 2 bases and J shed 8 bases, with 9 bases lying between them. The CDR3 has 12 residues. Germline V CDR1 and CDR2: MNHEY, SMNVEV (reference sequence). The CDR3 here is CASSLTGAGYTF. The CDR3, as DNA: TGTGCCAGCAGTTTAACGGGGGCAGGCTACACCTTC.

Written as DNA, the CDR3 is TGTGCCAGCAGTGAACAGGGGGCTACGGCTTTCTTT. Residues: CASSEQGATAFF. This rearrangement joins TRBV2 to TRBJ1-1; 8 nucleotides agree with TRBD1. The V gene end was trimmed by 2 bases and the J gene end by 11 bases; junction bases not matched to a gene: 4. There are 12 residues in the CDR3. Germline loops: CDR1 SNHLY, CDR2 FYNNEI. Full variable domain (outside the CDR3, taken from reference TRBV2 and TRBJ1-1): EPEVTQTPSHQVTQMGQEVILRCVPISNHLYFYWYRQILGQKVEFLVSFYNNEISEKSEIFDDQFSVERPDGSNFTLKIRSTKLEDSAMYFCASSEQGATAFFGQGTRLTVV.

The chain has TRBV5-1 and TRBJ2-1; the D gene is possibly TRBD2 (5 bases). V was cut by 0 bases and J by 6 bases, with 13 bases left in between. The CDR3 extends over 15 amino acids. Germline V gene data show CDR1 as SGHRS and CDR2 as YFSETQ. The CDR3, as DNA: TGCGCCAGCAGCTTGGGGGGAGATGTGAGCAATGAGCAGTTCTTC. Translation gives CASSLGGDVSNEQFF.

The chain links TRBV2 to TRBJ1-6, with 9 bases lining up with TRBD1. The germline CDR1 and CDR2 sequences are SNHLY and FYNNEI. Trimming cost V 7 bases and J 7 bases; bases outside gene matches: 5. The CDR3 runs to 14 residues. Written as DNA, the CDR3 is TGTGCCAGCAACCCCGGGACAGGGAATTCACCCCTCCACTTT. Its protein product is CASNPGTGNSPLHF.

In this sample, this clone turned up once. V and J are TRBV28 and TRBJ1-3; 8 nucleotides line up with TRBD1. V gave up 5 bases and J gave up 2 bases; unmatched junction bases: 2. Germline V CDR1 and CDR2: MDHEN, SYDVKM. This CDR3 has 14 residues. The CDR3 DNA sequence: TGTGCCAGCAGTGTGGACAGGGCTGGAAACACCATATATTTT. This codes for CASSVDRAGNTIYF. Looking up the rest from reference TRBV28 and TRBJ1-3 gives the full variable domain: DVKVTQSSRYLVKRTGEKVFLECVQDMDHENMFWYRQDPGLGLRLIYFSYDVKMKEKGDIPEGYSVSREKKERFSLILESASTNQTSMYLCASSVDRAGNTIYFGEGSWLTVV.

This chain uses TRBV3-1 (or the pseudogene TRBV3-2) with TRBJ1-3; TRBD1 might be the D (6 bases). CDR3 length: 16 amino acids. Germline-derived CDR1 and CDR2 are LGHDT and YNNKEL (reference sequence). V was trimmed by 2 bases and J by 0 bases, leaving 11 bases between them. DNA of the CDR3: TGTGCCAGCAGCCAAATGACAGGTAGCTCTGGAAACACCATATATTTT. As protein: CASSQMTGSSGNTIYF.

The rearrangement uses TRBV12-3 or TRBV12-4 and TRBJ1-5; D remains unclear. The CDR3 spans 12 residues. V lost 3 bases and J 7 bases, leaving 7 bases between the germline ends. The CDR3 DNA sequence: TGTGCCAGCAGTTTGGGTGAGCAGCCCCAGCATTTT. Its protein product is CASSLGEQPQHF.

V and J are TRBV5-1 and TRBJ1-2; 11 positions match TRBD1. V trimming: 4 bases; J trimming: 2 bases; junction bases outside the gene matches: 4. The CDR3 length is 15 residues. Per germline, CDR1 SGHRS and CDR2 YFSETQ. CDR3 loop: CASSRDRGSNYGYTF. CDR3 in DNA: TGCGCCAGCAGCCGGGACAGGGGGTCCAACTATGGCTACACCTTC.

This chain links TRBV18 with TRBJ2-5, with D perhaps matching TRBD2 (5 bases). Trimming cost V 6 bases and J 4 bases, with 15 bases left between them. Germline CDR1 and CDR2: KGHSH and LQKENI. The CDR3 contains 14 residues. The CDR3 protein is CASSPLRRVETQYF. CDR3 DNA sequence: TGTGCCAGCTCCCCTCTTCGGCGGGTAGAGACCCAGTACTTC. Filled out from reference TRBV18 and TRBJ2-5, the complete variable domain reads NAGVMQNPRHLVRRRGQEARLRCSPMKGHSHVYWYRQLPEEGLKFMVYLQKENIIDESGMPKERFSAEFPKEGPSILRIQQVVRGDSAAYFCASSPLRRVETQYFGPGTRLLVL.